The T cell receptor (beta chain) under discussion was sequenced for a study of cytomegalovirus exposure and HLA in healthy donors. Study-wide results and limits: For most TCR sequences rarity was the rule, although some public TCRs occurred in many donors.

This clone has only one observation. Its cognate antigen is unknown. The CDR3 has 17 residues. Germline V gives CDR1 LNHDA, CDR2 SQIVND (reference sequence). J lost 1 base, V lost 4 bases, and 12 bases had no gene match. PCR used 60 Vbeta primers and 13 Jbeta primers. The assay was immunoSEQ multiplex PCR, and TCRdb's table has in-frame clones only and misses some. The data hold 85,000 to 100,000 clones, with roughly three fifths observed a single time. V usage is TRBV19 and J usage is TRBJ1-1; 7 positions match TRBD1. The source material was PBMCs. This receptor was taken from a woman aged 25 to 39 in good health and CMV-seronegative. This CDR3 is CASSSIQGRQGNTEAFF. In nucleotides, the CDR3 is TGTGCCAGTAGTAGTATACAGGGGCGGCAGGGGAACACTGAAGCTTTCTTT.